The present T cell receptor beta chain was sequenced within a study of breast tumors, draining lymph nodes, adjacent tissues. Study-level findings and limits: That most tumor T cells come from lymph nodes remained unproven. Most tumor T cells seemingly derive from lymph node, then expand in tumor. Compared with lymph nodes, tumors were less diverse; compared with nontumor tissue, more. Luminal-like breast cancer showed significantly greater tumor-nontumor repertoire similarity than basal-like breast cancer did.

One entry per CDR3 protein results from TCRdb running MiXCR on the multiplex PCR reads. The profile shows roughly 260,000 distinct CDR3 sequences, roughly 31% of them singletons. Axillary draining lymph nodes of breast cancer patients supplied the node samples. On this clonotype: Antigen specificity is unknown. Germline is not matched at one junction end, which may reflect a read error.

Sequencing input: axillary lymph node tissue. The source is a female donor with breast cancer. Some clones in this sample may be carry-over from other donors' samples.

CDR3 loop: CAWSLGFGEKLSF. CDR3 bases: TGTGCCTGGAGTTTGGGGTTTGGTGAAAAACTGTCTTTT. The V gene is TRBV30, the J gene TRBJ1-4, with D unclear. The CDR3 loop spans 13 amino acids. CDR1 and CDR2 from the germline V gene are GTSNPN and SVGIG (reference sequence).